This passage covers 14 T cell receptor beta chains from one sample sequenced in a study of cytomegalovirus exposure and HLA in healthy donors. 13 Jbeta primers and 60 Vbeta primers were used for the PCR. Libraries were prepared by immunoSEQ multiplex PCR; TCRdb keeps only in-frame clonotypes and omits some of them. The sample carries 95,000 to 100,000 clones, around two thirds recorded once. The sample consisted of PBMCs. These receptors came from a male donor in good health and CMV-seronegative.

The sample holds a few counts of this clone. The chain employs TRBV7-9 and TRBJ2-7, with 9 bases identical to TRBD2. The CDR3 has 14 amino acids. Germline V gene sequence: CDR1 SEHNR, CDR2 FQNEAQ (reference sequence). Trimming removed 3 bases from V and 1 base from J; junction bases left unmatched: 1. The CDR3 nucleotides are TGTGCCAGCAGCTTTAGCGGGAGTTCCTACGAGCAGTACTTC. Translating it yields CASSFSGSSYEQYF.

In its sample, this clone was seen a few times. V and J are TRBV13 and TRBJ1-4, with 10 nucleotides matching TRBD1. Looked up from germline, CDR1 is PRHDT and CDR2 is FYEKMQ (reference sequence). V was clipped by 2 bases and J by 2 bases; unmatched bases: 2. The CDR3 length is 16 residues. Here the CDR3 reads CASSLTGQGTNEKLFF. CDR3 nucleotide sequence: TGTGCCAGCAGCTTAACGGGACAGGGGACTAATGAAAAACTGTTTTTT.

The gene calls are TRBV28 and TRBJ2-3; 10 positions match TRBD2. The V gene's germline CDR1 is MDHEN and CDR2 SYDVKM. This CDR3 contains 15 residues. The J segment lost 0 bases and the V segment lost 7 bases, leaving 4 bases of the junction unmatched. The CDR3 region has the DNA TGTGCCAGCATAGCGGGAGGACAGAGCACAGATACGCAGTATTTT. The encoded protein is CASIAGGQSTDTQYF.

The gene calls are TRBV28 and TRBJ2-7; 8 bases line up with TRBD2. CDR1 is MDHEN and CDR2 is SYDVKM in the germline V gene. With 3 bases clipped from V and 1 base from J, the junction kept 5 bases outside the gene matches. The CDR3 length is 15 residues. The CDR3 sequence: CASSFGGTRSYEQYF. The CDR3 nucleotides read TGTGCCAGCAGTTTCGGTGGGACTAGGTCCTACGAGCAGTACTTC.

This clone was observed once. The chain is built from TRBV28 and TRBJ1-1, with no clear D. The CDR3 runs 13 residues. Germline CDR1 is MDHEN and CDR2 is SYDVKM. The V gene lost 6 bases and the J gene lost 13 bases, with 21 bases spanning the gap. The CDR3 DNA reads TGTGCCAGCAGCCCCCCACCCCTCGGGTCGGATTTCTTT. Translation: CASSPPPLGSDFF. Full variable domain (missing parts from reference TRBV28 and TRBJ1-1): DVKVTQSSRYLVKRTGEKVFLECVQDMDHENMFWYRQDPGLGLRLIYFSYDVKMKEKGDIPEGYSVSREKKERFSLILESASTNQTSMYLCASSPPPLGSDFFGQGTRLTVV.

The chain combines TRBV11-3 with TRBJ2-4, with D perhaps TRBD1 (5 bases). V dropped 5 bases and J dropped 9 bases, with 14 bases sitting between them. CDR1 is SGHNT, CDR2 YENEEA, per germline. The CDR3 has 13 amino acids. This CDR3 is CASSARPQGIQYF. DNA of the CDR3: TGTGCCAGCAGCGCCCGCCCCCAGGGCATTCAGTACTTC.

About this clone itself: This specimen includes other DNA sequences encoding the same CDR3. This rearrangement joins TRBV7-2 to TRBJ2-7, with D unresolved. Per the germline V gene, CDR1 is SGHTA and CDR2 is FQGNSA. The CDR3 length is 11 residues. The V end lost 4 bases, the J end lost 2 bases, and 3 bases lay between the germline ends. This CDR3 is CASSSAYEQYF. As DNA, the CDR3 is TGTGCCAGCAGCTCTGCCTACGAGCAGTACTTC.

J is TRBJ1-2 and V is TRBV29-1; D may be TRBD1 (5 bases). Trimming left V 4 bases short and J 0 bases short, with 9 bases between. The CDR3 covers 13 residues. Germline CDR1 SQVTM, CDR2 ANQGSEA. DNA of the CDR3: TGCAGCGTTGGACAGAAGACTAACTATGGCTACACCTTC. This sequence encodes CSVGQKTNYGYTF.

In its sample, this clone was seen a few times. V usage is TRBV30 and J usage is TRBJ2-3; the match to TRBD2 covers 13 bases. Germline V CDR1 and CDR2: GTSNPN, SVGIG (reference sequence). The trim removed 6 bases at V and 0 bases at J, leaving 3 bases unmatched. The CDR3 sequence is 15 residues long. CDR3 loop: CACGLAGDSTDTQYF. CDR3 bases: TGTGCCTGCGGACTAGCGGGAGACAGCACAGATACGCAGTATTTT.

The gene calls are TRBV2 and TRBJ1-5; a possible D gene is TRBD1 (5 bases). The CDR3 consists of 15 residues. V shed 6 bases and J shed 0 bases, with 12 bases lying between them. Germline V lookup: CDR1 SNHLY, CDR2 FYNNEI. The CDR3 spells CASSQGHYSNQPQHF. CDR3 in DNA: TGTGCCAGCAGCCAGGGTCACTATAGCAATCAGCCCCAGCATTTT.

On this clone itself: The sample holds other DNA sequences that translate to the same CDR3. J is TRBJ2-1 and V is TRBV13; the D gene is possibly TRBD1 (5 bases). The CDR3 extends over 14 amino acids. Germline values: CDR1 PRHDT, CDR2 FYEKMQ (reference sequence). V gave up 4 bases and J gave up 5 bases, with 12 bases separating them. Here the CDR3 reads CASSSEGVHNEQFF. In nucleotides, the CDR3 is TGTGCCAGCAGCTCAGAAGGGGTCCACAATGAGCAGTTCTTC.

This clone was recorded only once. The CDR3 nucleotides are TGTGCCTGTGATTCAGGGTTGGGTCAGCCCCAGCATTTT. Translating gives CACDSGLGQPQHF. This chain uses TRBV30 with TRBJ1-5, with D maybe TRBD1 (5 bases). Germline lookup yields CDR1 GTSNPN and CDR2 SVGIG (reference sequence). V was pared by 6 bases and J by 6 bases, with 15 bases between. There are 13 residues in the CDR3.

V gene TRBV29-1 combines with J gene TRBJ2-6, with 9 bases that match TRBD1. The V gene end was trimmed by 8 bases and the J gene end by 2 bases; junction bases not matched to a gene: 10. Germline V gene sequence: CDR1 SQVTM, CDR2 ANQGSEA. The CDR3 spans 16 residues. CDR3 sequence: CSIAGQGVAGANVLTF. The CDR3 nucleotides read TGCAGCATCGCGGGACAGGGTGTTGCTGGGGCCAACGTCCTGACTTTC.

CDR3 DNA: TGTGCCAGCAGCTTAGTCAGGGGGCGAGATGGCTACACCTTC. Amino acids: CASSLVRGRDGYTF. This chain connects TRBV7-8 to TRBJ1-2, with 8 positions matching TRBD1. Trimming took 1 base from V and 6 from J; bases not matched to a gene: 4. This CDR3 is built from 14 residues. CDR1 and CDR2 from the germline V gene are SGHVS and FQNEAQ. Complete variable domain (other parts from reference TRBV7-8 and TRBJ1-2): GAGVSQSPRYKVAKRGQDVALRCDPISGHVSLFWYQQALGQGPEFLTYFQNEAQLDKSGLPSDRFFAERPEGSVSTLKIQRTQQEDSAVYLCASSLVRGRDGYTFGSGTRLTVV.